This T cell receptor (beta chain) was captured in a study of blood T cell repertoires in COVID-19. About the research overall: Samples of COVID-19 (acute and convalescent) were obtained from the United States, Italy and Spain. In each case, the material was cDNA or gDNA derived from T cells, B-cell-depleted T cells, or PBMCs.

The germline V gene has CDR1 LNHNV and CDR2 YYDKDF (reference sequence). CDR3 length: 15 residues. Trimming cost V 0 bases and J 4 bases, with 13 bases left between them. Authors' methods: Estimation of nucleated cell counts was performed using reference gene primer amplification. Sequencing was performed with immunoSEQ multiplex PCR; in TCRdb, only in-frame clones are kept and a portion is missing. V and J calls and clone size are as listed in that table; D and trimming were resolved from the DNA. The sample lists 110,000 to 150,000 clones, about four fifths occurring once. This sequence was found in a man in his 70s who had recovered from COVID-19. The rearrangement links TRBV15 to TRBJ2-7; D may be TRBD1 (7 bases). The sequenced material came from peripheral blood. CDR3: CATSREAGGQYEQYF. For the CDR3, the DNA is TGTGCCACCAGCAGAGAGGCCGGGGGACAGTACGAGCAGTACTTC.